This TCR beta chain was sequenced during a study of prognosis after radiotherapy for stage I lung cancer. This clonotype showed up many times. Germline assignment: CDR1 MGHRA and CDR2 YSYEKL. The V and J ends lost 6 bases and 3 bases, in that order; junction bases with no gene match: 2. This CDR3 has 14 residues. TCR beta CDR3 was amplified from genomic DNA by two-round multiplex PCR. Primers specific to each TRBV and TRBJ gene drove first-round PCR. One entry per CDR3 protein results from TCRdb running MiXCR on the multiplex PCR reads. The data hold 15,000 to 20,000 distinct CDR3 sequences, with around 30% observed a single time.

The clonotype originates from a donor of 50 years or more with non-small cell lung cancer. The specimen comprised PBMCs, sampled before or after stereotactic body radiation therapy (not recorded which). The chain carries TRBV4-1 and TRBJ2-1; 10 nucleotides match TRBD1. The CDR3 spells CASRGQGNYNEQFF. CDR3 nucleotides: TGCGCCAGCAGGGGACAGGGGAACTACAATGAGCAGTTCTTC.